This T cell receptor (beta chain) was recorded in a study of response to subunit inactivated influenza vaccine. Study observations and caveats: With each seasonal influenza vaccination, the authors suggested, few new T cells are recruited.

In TCRdb, the RT-PCR reads were re-called with MiXCR into one record per CDR3 protein. The sample lists fewer than 650,000 distinct CDR3 sequences, 13% occurring once. Trimming pared 2 bases from V and 6 bases from J, leaving 11 bases between. Germline V CDR1 and CDR2: ENHRY, SYGVKD. The CDR3 has 15 residues. In regard to this clonotype: Antigen unknown.

The source is a man aged 45-65 years who received an inactivated influenza vaccine. The sequenced sample was PBMCs from blood, obtained about 6 weeks after vaccination. The chain recombines TRBV10-3 with TRBJ1-6; unclear D gene. The CDR3, as DNA: TGTGCCATCAGTGAGGTGGCTAAGGTTAATTCACCCCTCCACTTT. Encoded protein: CAISEVAKVNSPLHF.